Listed here are 28 T cell receptor beta chains from one sample, sequenced in a study of CD8+CD57+ T cells in acquired aplastic anemia. Genomic DNA provided the template from which TCR beta VDJ and CDR3 profiles were obtained. TCRdb itself ran the reads through MiXCR, one entry per CDR3 protein. The data hold some 150,000 distinct CDR3 sequences, with around two fifths observed a single time. Material: sorted CD4+, CD8+, or CD8+CD57+ T cells (not recorded which) from PBMCs. Receptors originate from a human donor in good health, serving as a control.

This clonotype occurred a few times. The chain employs TRBV10-2 and TRBJ1-2; D call uncertain. Germline CDR1 reads WSHSY; CDR2 reads SAAADI. The length of the CDR3 is 11 residues. V was trimmed by 3 bases and J by 6 bases, leaving 5 bases between them. CDR3 nucleotide sequence: TGCGCCAGCAGTGAAGATAATGGCTACACCTTC. As protein: CASSEDNGYTF.

The V and J genes are TRBV7-9 and TRBJ2-7; the D is unclear. The CDR3 has 13 residues. Looked up from germline, CDR1 is SEHNR and CDR2 is FQNEAQ (reference sequence). V lost 0 bases to trimming and J lost 3 bases, with 6 bases between them. The CDR3 DNA reads as TGTGCCAGCAGCTTAGCTGACGGCTACGAGCAGTACTTC. The encoded protein is CASSLADGYEQYF.

The chain recombines TRBV29-1 with TRBJ1-4; TRBD1 matches 11 bases. The CDR3 has 14 amino acids. With V trimmed by 6 bases and J by 8 bases, 8 bases remained unmatched. CDR1 and CDR2 from the germline V gene are SQVTM and ANQGSEA. CDR3 nucleotides: TGCAGCGTGGAGGACAGGGGGCGGAAGGAAAAACTGTTTTTT. This sequence encodes CSVEDRGRKEKLFF.

The chain employs TRBV19 and TRBJ1-2; D is unresolved. V gave up 7 bases and J gave up 3 bases, with 9 bases separating them. Germline CDR1 reads LNHDA; CDR2 reads SQIVND (reference sequence). This CDR3 is 12 amino acids long. The CDR3 sequence is CASKHWDYGYTF. The CDR3 DNA is TGTGCCAGTAAACATTGGGACTATGGCTACACCTTC.

This clonotype has just a few counts. At one end the junction does not follow the germline gene, possibly because of a read error. The V and J genes are TRBV10-2 and TRBJ2-1; 10 nucleotides line up with TRBD2. In germline, CDR1 is WSHSY, CDR2 SAAADI. The CDR3 has 15 amino acids. CDR3 nucleotide sequence: TGCGCCAGCAGTGAGCGTCTAGCGGGGGTTCAGGGGCAGTCCTTC. Encoded protein: CASSERLAGVQGQSF.

V is TRBV25-1 and J is TRBJ2-7; 9 bases line up with TRBD1. Germline assignment: CDR1 MGHDK and CDR2 SYGVNS. The CDR3 loop spans 14 amino acids. V lost 6 bases and J lost 3; bases outside the gene matches: 6. The CDR3 sequence: CASSTGTGNYEQYF. CDR3 sequence (DNA): TGTGCCAGCAGCACCGGGACAGGGAACTACGAGCAGTACTTC.

This clonotype was observed at least ten times. The chain couples TRBV25-1 to TRBJ1-1; tentative D call: TRBD1 (5 bases). V lost 2 bases and J 7 bases, leaving 14 bases between the germline ends. The CDR3 contains 14 residues. Germline CDR1 and CDR2: MGHDK and SYGVNS. CDR3 sequence reads: CASSEPGLTHEAFF. The CDR3 DNA reads as TGTGCCAGCAGTGAACCGGGACTTACCCATGAAGCTTTCTTT. Drawing the rest from reference TRBV25-1 and TRBJ1-1, the complete variable domain is EADIYQTPRYLVIGTGKKITLECSQTMGHDKMYWYQQDPGMELHLIHYSYGVNSTEKGDLSSESTVSRIRTEHFPLTLESARPSHTSQYLCASSEPGLTHEAFFGQGTRLTVV.

The CDR3 DNA sequence: TGTGCCAGCAGCTTGGAGGCTGGGCGACTAGCAGGCCCCGGGGAGCTGTTTTTT. Encoded protein: CASSLEAGRLAGPGELFF. V and J are TRBV5-4 and TRBJ2-2; 7 nucleotides match TRBD2. The length of the CDR3 is 18 residues. V dropped 0 bases and J dropped 6; count of bases not matched to a gene: 14. The V gene's germline CDR1 is SGHNT and CDR2 YYREEE (reference sequence).

In this sample, this clonotype turned up many times. J is TRBJ2-7 and V is TRBV20-1; weak D call: TRBD1 (5 bases). This CDR3 is built from 14 residues. Per the germline V gene, CDR1 is DFQATT and CDR2 is SNEGSKA (reference sequence). The V gene lost 1 base and the J gene lost 0 bases, with 10 bases spanning the gap. The CDR3 region is CSARGAGSSYEQYF. The CDR3 DNA follows: TGCAGTGCTAGAGGGGCAGGGTCCTCCTACGAGCAGTACTTC.

Turning to this clonotype: Sequence at one end of the junction differs from germline and may be a read error. The chain recombines TRBV25-1 with TRBJ2-7, with D possibly TRBD2 on 7 matching bases. Per germline, CDR1 MGHDK and CDR2 SYGVNS. This CDR3 contains 15 residues. Here the CDR3 reads CASSSYGGAAYERYF. The CDR3 DNA follows: TGTGCCAGCAGTTCATATGGGGGGGCCGCCTACGAGCGGTACTTC.

For this clonotype: Being one base from a much bigger clone, this may be a read error. The CDR3 coding sequence is TGTGCCACCCTTACCCAGGGCTGGACTGAAGCTTTCTTT. This sequence encodes CATLTQGWTEAFF. The chain uses TRBV6-2 or TRBV6-3 and TRBJ1-1, with D perhaps TRBD1 (5 bases). The V end was cut by 10 bases, the J end by 5 bases, with 17 bases between. CDR1 is MNHEY and CDR2 is SVGEGT in the germline V gene. This CDR3 region has 13 residues.

The chain recombines TRBV5-1 with TRBJ2-7, with 7 bases lining up with TRBD1. After removal of 5 bases from V and 3 bases from J, the junction contained 8 bases not matched to a gene. Germline CDR1 reads SGHRS; CDR2 reads YFSETQ. This CDR3 spans 14 amino acids. CDR3 loop: CASRMGDSRYEQYF. CDR3 DNA sequence: TGCGCCAGCAGAATGGGGGACAGCCGCTACGAGCAGTACTTC.

The J gene is TRBJ1-1, the V gene TRBV2; D remains ambiguous. The length of the CDR3 is 14 residues. The V end lost 4 bases, the J end lost 6 bases, and 15 bases lay between the germline ends. Germline assignment: CDR1 SNHLY and CDR2 FYNNEI. The CDR3 is CASSGEGFWSEAFF. Written as DNA, the CDR3 is TGTGCCAGCAGTGGGGAGGGATTTTGGTCTGAAGCTTTCTTT.

This clonotype has a count of ten or more. This chain links TRBV10-3 with TRBJ1-2; D remains ambiguous. CDR1 and CDR2 from the germline V gene are ENHRY and SYGVKD. Between the trimmed V and J ends, which lost 2 bases and 7 bases, there was a span of 5 bases. This CDR3 has 11 amino acids. DNA of the CDR3: TGTGCCATCAGTGAGCCGCCTGGCTACACCTTC. Residues: CAISEPPGYTF.

With regard to this clonotype: One base away lies a much larger clone, so this may be a sequencing read error. The V call is TRBV2, the J call TRBJ2-5; D not certain. The CDR3 is made up of 15 amino acids. CDR1 and CDR2 (germline): SNHLY, FYNNEI. V was shortened by 7 bases and J by 5 bases, with 20 bases between the two germline ends. As DNA, the CDR3 is TGTGCCAGCACCCCGTTGGGTTTCCGTCCGGAGACCCAGTACTTC. As protein: CASTPLGFRPETQYF.

In its sample, this clonotype was seen once. CDR3 sequence reads: CASSLLGQGVWGYTF. The CDR3 DNA is TGTGCCAGCAGCCTCTTGGGACAGGGGGTTTGGGGCTACACCTTC. The chain combines TRBV7-9 with TRBJ1-2; 11 bases are a match to TRBD1. This CDR3 comprises 15 residues. The ends lost 5 bases at V and 8 bases at J; junction bases unmatched: 10. Germline values: CDR1 SEHNR, CDR2 FQNEAQ (reference sequence).

J is TRBJ1-4 and V is TRBV20-1; D is ambiguous. The CDR3 length is 16 residues. V was clipped by 6 bases and J by 0 bases, with 17 bases between them. CDR1 is DFQATT and CDR2 is SNEGSKA in the germline V gene (reference sequence). Here the CDR3 reads CSATLGSGTTNEKLFF. CDR3 in DNA: TGCAGTGCAACACTGGGGTCAGGTACAACTAATGAAAAACTGTTTTTT.

This clonotype came up many times. The chain recombines TRBV2 with TRBJ2-7; D might be TRBD1 (5 bases). The CDR3 runs to 12 residues. Per the germline V gene, CDR1 is SNHLY and CDR2 is FYNNEI. The V end was cut by 4 bases, the J end by 6 bases, with 10 bases between. The CDR3 region has the DNA TGTGCCAGCAGTGCGGACACCTTCGAGCAGTACTTC. Translating it yields CASSADTFEQYF.

Note on this clonotype: At one boundary the junction diverges from the germline segment, which might be a read error. The V and J genes are TRBV10-3 and TRBJ2-3; 10 nucleotides align to TRBD2. The germline gives CDR1 ENHRY, CDR2 SYGVKD. This CDR3 has 15 residues. In DNA, the CDR3 is TGTGCCATCAGTGATAGCGGGGGGTCTAACAATGAGCAGTATTTC. It is translated as CAISDSGGSNNEQYF.

Turning to this clonotype: Just one base apart from a much larger clone, this may be a read error. The genes are TRBV20-1 and TRBJ1-1; D might be TRBD1 (6 bases). CDR1 and CDR2 from the germline V gene are DFQATT and SNEGSKA (reference sequence). The CDR3 totals 15 residues. CDR3 residues: CSAGEGGRGGTEAFF. DNA for the CDR3: TGCAGTGCTGGAGAGGGGGGGCGAGGCGGCACTGAAGCTTTCTTT.

Concerning this clonotype itself: A much larger clone is a single base away; this may be a read error. V usage is TRBV19 and J usage is TRBJ1-3, with 8 bases matching TRBD1. The germline gives CDR1 LNHDA, CDR2 SQIVND (reference sequence). This CDR3 region has 18 residues. CDR3 sequence (DNA): TGTGCCGGTAGCAATCCGGCGACAGGGGTGACCTCTGGAAACACCATATATTTT. This translates into CAGSNPATGVTSGNTIYF.

As concerns this clonotype: This may arise from a read error, as a much more abundant clone is one base away. The genes are TRBV6-5 and TRBJ2-1; 8 nucleotides align to TRBD1. CDR1 MNHEY and CDR2 SVGAGI come from the germline V gene. The CDR3 is 14 amino acids. Germline trimming cut 7 bases from V and 8 bases from J; bases unmatched to any gene: 10. The CDR3 DNA sequence: TGTGCCAGCACTTCCGGACAGGGAGCAGATGAGCAGTTCTTC. Protein product: CASTSGQGADEQFF.

CDR3 in amino acids: CASSLGGDRYNEQFF. The CDR3 DNA sequence: TGCGCCAGCAGCTTGGGGGGGGACAGGTACAATGAGCAGTTCTTC. V usage is TRBV5-1 and J usage is TRBJ2-1; 8 bases match TRBD1. The CDR3 has 15 amino acids. J gave up 4 bases and V 0 bases, and 3 bases lay outside the gene matches. Per the germline V gene, CDR1 is SGHRS and CDR2 is YFSETQ.

This clonotype came up many times. This CDR3 reads CASSVSGRRTDTQYF. For the CDR3, the DNA is TGTGCCAGCAGTGTTAGCGGGAGGAGAACAGATACGCAGTATTTT. V and J are TRBV27 and TRBJ2-3; 10 bases agree with TRBD2. J gave up 3 bases and V 5 bases, and 5 bases lay outside the gene matches. Germline V lookup: CDR1 MNHEY, CDR2 SMNVEV (reference sequence). The CDR3 sequence is 15 residues long.

This clonotype occurred many times. The chain's CDR3 is CASSTGTFGTGGSTSPLHF. CDR3 bases: TGTGCCAGTAGTACGGGCACTTTTGGAACAGGGGGATCAACTTCACCCCTCCACTTT. The chain has TRBV19 and TRBJ1-6; 8 positions agree with TRBD1. Germline loops: CDR1 LNHDA, CDR2 SQIVND (reference sequence). CDR3 size: 19 residues. Trimming cost V 4 bases and J 9 bases; bases outside gene matches: 20.

The genes are TRBV19 and TRBJ2-3, with TRBD2 as a possible D gene (6 bases). The V end was cut by 5 bases, the J end by 5 bases, with 14 bases between. The CDR3 is 14 amino acids. Germline loops: CDR1 LNHDA, CDR2 SQIVND (reference sequence). This chain's CDR3 is CASSLRWRGDTQYF. CDR3 in DNA: TGTGCCAGTAGTCTACGGTGGAGGGGAGATACGCAGTATTTT. Looking up the rest from reference TRBV19 and TRBJ2-3 gives the full variable domain: DGGITQSPKYLFRKEGQNVTLSCEQNLNHDAMYWYRQDPGQGLRLIYYSQIVNDFQKGDIAEGYSVSREKKESFPLTVTSAQKNPTAFYLCASSLRWRGDTQYFGPGTRLTVL.

This CDR3 reads CASGRGTGLSYEQYF. DNA of the CDR3: TGTGCCAGCGGCAGGGGGACGGGGCTCTCCTACGAGCAGTACTTC. V gene TRBV2 combines with J gene TRBJ2-7, with 7 bases matching TRBD1. Trimming cost V 8 bases and J 0 bases; bases outside gene matches: 10. This CDR3 has 15 amino acids. The germline gives CDR1 SNHLY, CDR2 FYNNEI.

The table lists this clonotype with many counts. V gene TRBV11-2 combines with J gene TRBJ1-4, with 7 positions matching TRBD1. Germline trimming cut 5 bases from V and 8 bases from J; bases unmatched to any gene: 5. CDR1 is SGHAT, CDR2 FQNNGV, per germline. This CDR3 is built from 13 residues. CDR3 DNA: TGTGCCAGCAGCCTGGGACAGAGCGAAAAACTGTTTTTT. This translates into CASSLGQSEKLFF.